Listed below are T cell receptor beta chains from one sample, sequenced in a study of T cells in Graves' hyperthyroidism and ophthalmopathy. Via MiXCR, TCRdb re-called the multiplex PCR reads, giving one row per CDR3 protein. The data hold hundreds of thousands of distinct CDR3 sequences, with about 15% observed a single time. The sequenced sample was blood. The receptors were sampled from a woman under 40 with Graves' hyperthyroidism. The CDR3 runs from the conserved cysteine through the conserved F or W. The D gene is left open where the match is weak. Clone size is stated in some rows and not others, as once, few, many or a class when expanded.

>TRBV5-1|.|many|TRBJ2-2
TGCGCCAGCAGCTTCCGGCCAAGCACCGGGGAGCTGTTTTTT
CASSFRPSTGELFF
>TRBV14|.|few|TRBJ2-2
TGTGCCAGCAGCCCGACCCCGTGGGAGCTGTTTTTT
CASSPTPWELFF
>TRBV5-1|TRBD1|.|TRBJ1-2
TGCGCCAGCACCCCTTTGACAGGGGGTTACTATGGCTACACCTTC
CASTPLTGGYYGYTF
>TRBV7-2|TRBD1|many|TRBJ2-7
TGTGCCAGCAGCCTACATCCCGGACAGGGCTACGAGCAGTACTTC
CASSLHPGQGYEQYF
>TRBV11-1|.|.|TRBJ2-2
TGTGCCAGCAGCCATGGGACGGTGAACACCGGGGAGCTGTTTTTT
CASSHGTVNTGELFF
>TRBV28|TRBD2|many|TRBJ2-3
TGTGCCAGCCTGTCGGGAGGGCAAGCAGATACGCAGTATTTT
CASLSGGQADTQYF
>TRBV7-9|TRBD2|many|TRBJ2-1
TGTGCCAGCAGCTTCAAAGCGGGACGCTTCAATGAGCAGTTCTTC
CASSFKAGRFNEQFF
>TRBV6-1|.|.|TRBJ1-5
TGTGCCAGCAGCCCCAAGAATCAGCCCCAGCATTTT
CASSPKNQPQHF
>TRBV6-1|.|many|TRBJ1-2
TGTGCCAGCAGTGAAATGACCGCTACCTATGGCTACACCTTC
CASSEMTATYGYTF
>TRBV20-1|.|many|TRBJ2-1
TGCAGTGCTAGGTTGGTGTCCAATGAGCAGTTCTTC
CSARLVSNEQFF
>TRBV27|.|many|TRBJ2-3
TGTGCCAGCAGTTTATTTCAGGGTCCAGATACGCAGTATTTT
CASSLFQGPDTQYF
>TRBV12-3/TRBV12-4|.|many|TRBJ1-3
TGTGCCAGCAGTTCCCTGATCTCTGGAAACACCATATATTTT
CASSSLISGNTIYF
>TRBV6-1|.|many|TRBJ2-5
TGTGCCAGCAGTAACCCGACTCGGAAAGAGACCCAGTACTTC
CASSNPTRKETQYF
>TRBV4-1|.|.|TRBJ1-2
TGCGCCAGCAGCCAAGATTCCCTTGGGGGGAACTATGGCTACACCTTC
CASSQDSLGGNYGYTF
>TRBV3-1|.|many|TRBJ1-2
TGTGCCAGCAGCCAAGTAGGGACTGACGGCTACACCTTC
CASSQVGTDGYTF
>TRBV27|.|.|TRBJ1-4
TGTGCCAGCAGTTCCTCTTTTGTGGATGTTGAAAAACTGTTTTTT
CASSSSFVDVEKLFF
>TRBV6-1|.|many|TRBJ2-7
TGTGCCAGCAGGACCCTGACAGAGTCCTACGAGCAGTACTTC
CASRTLTESYEQYF
>TRBV15|.|many|TRBJ2-1
TGTGCCACCAGCGGGGTTGGCCTACCTAATGAGCAGTTCTTC
CATSGVGLPNEQFF
>TRBV5-8|TRBD2|few|TRBJ2-7
TGTGCCAGCAGCTTGGAAGCGGGATCTAACCACGAGCAGTACTTC
CASSLEAGSNHEQYF
>TRBV12-3/TRBV12-4|.|many|TRBJ2-1
TGTGCCAGCAGTTGGGCGACTAGTTATGAGCAGTTCTTC
CASSWATSYEQFF
>TRBV5-8|.|many|TRBJ2-7
TGTGCCAGCAGGCCTGCGGGCTCCTACGAGCAGTACTTC
CASRPAGSYEQYF
>TRBV12-3/TRBV12-4|TRBD2|many|TRBJ2-2
TGTGCCAGCACCCCGGGACTAGCGGGAGGGGTCGGGGAGCTGTTTTTT
CASTPGLAGGVGELFF
>TRBV29-1|TRBD2|many|TRBJ2-7
TGCAGCGTTGAATTGCGGGAGGGCCCGTACGAGCAGTACTTC
CSVELREGPYEQYF
>TRBV7-2|TRBD1|many|TRBJ1-2
TGTGCCAGCAGCCCAACCCGGGACAGGGACGACTACACCTTC
CASSPTRDRDDYTF
>TRBV10-3|TRBD2|.|TRBJ2-7
TGTGCCATCAGTGAGTCCGGGGGGTCAAACTACGAGCAGTACTTC
CAISESGGSNYEQYF
>TRBV7-8|.|many|TRBJ2-7
TGTGCCAGCAGCGTAGATTGGGACATCCACTACGAGCAGTACTTC
CASSVDWDIHYEQYF
>TRBV28|TRBD2|many|TRBJ2-1
TGTGCCAGCAGTTTATTGCAAGGGACTAGCGGAAACAATGAGCAGTTCTTC
CASSLLQGTSGNNEQFF
>TRBV5-6|TRBD1|many|TRBJ2-7
TGTGCCAGCAGCGTAAGATCCGGGACAGGGGTGTACGAGCAGTACTTC
CASSVRSGTGVYEQYF
>TRBV20-1|TRBD2|.|TRBJ2-1
TGCAGTGCCGGGAGGACGAGCTCCTACAATGAGCAGTTCTTC
CSAGRTSSYNEQFF
>TRBV20-1|.|.|TRBJ2-7
TGCAGTGCTAGGTCGGGGAGAGGCGGGAAGGCCTCCTACGAGCAGTACTTC
CSARSGRGGKASYEQYF
>TRBV20-1|.|.|TRBJ1-5
TGCAGTGCTAGACCGCCATCGCTTGTGGGGGGCCGGTATCAGCCCCAGCATTTT
CSARPPSLVGGRYQPQHF
>TRBV12-3/TRBV12-4|.|few|TRBJ2-7
TGTGCCAGCAGTTTACTGGACAACTTCTCCTACGAGCAGTACTTC
CASSLLDNFSYEQYF
>TRBV10-3|TRBD2|.|TRBJ2-5
TGTGCCATCAGTGAGCGGCTGTCAGAGGGTGAGCGGGAGGGAGAGACCCAGTACTTC
CAISERLSEGEREGETQYF
>TRBV10-1|.|.|TRBJ2-7
TGCGCCAGCAGTGATACTGACTACGAGCAGTACTTC
CASSDTDYEQYF
>TRBV6-2/TRBV6-3|.|.|TRBJ1-4
TGTGCCAGCACCCCGAGGGGGGGTATAGCCAGGGCTAATGAAAAACTGTTTTTT
CASTPRGGIARANEKLFF
>TRBV19|.|few|TRBJ2-5
TGTGCCAGTAGTACACGGGTTTTCCAAGAGACCCAGTACTTC
CASSTRVFQETQYF
>TRBV7-9|.|few|TRBJ2-7
TGTGCCAGCAGCGCCTTAGGGGGTGAAGCCTACGAGCAGTACTTC
CASSALGGEAYEQYF
>TRBV19|.|many|TRBJ2-1
TGTGCCAGTAGTCCCGGGACCAGTGAGCAGTTCTTC
CASSPGTSEQFF
>TRBV20-1|.|few|TRBJ1-1
TGCAGTGCTAGGGCAGAGTACACTGAAGCTTTCTTT
CSARAEYTEAFF
>TRBV11-3|.|.|TRBJ2-2
TGTGCCAGCAGCCAAGATATCCGGGGCCCAGGGCCCGGGGAGCTGTTTTTT
CASSQDIRGPGPGELFF
>TRBV6-2/TRBV6-3|.|many|TRBJ1-6
TGTGCCACGGCAAAGAATGGGTCACCCCTCCACTTT
CATAKNGSPLHF
>TRBV7-2|TRBD2|.|TRBJ2-1
TGTGCCAGCAGCTTAGGACGACTAGCGGGAGGTGAGCAGTTCTTC
CASSLGRLAGGEQFF
>TRBV20-1|.|many|TRBJ1-1
TGCAGTGCTTGGGGGCTAGACGGGGGAACTGAAGCTTTCTTT
CSAWGLDGGTEAFF
>TRBV28|.|.|TRBJ2-7
TGTGCCAGCAGTGTCTCCAGCGGAACCTCGGGCGAGCAGTACTTC
CASSVSSGTSGEQYF
>TRBV9|.|many|TRBJ1-5
TGTGCCAGCAGTCCTACCGGTAGTGGCAATCAGCCCCAGCATTTT
CASSPTGSGNQPQHF
>TRBV20-1|TRBD2|.|TRBJ2-1
TGCAGTGCAGAGGACACCGGGCGGGGGAATGAGCAGTTCTTC
CSAEDTGRGNEQFF